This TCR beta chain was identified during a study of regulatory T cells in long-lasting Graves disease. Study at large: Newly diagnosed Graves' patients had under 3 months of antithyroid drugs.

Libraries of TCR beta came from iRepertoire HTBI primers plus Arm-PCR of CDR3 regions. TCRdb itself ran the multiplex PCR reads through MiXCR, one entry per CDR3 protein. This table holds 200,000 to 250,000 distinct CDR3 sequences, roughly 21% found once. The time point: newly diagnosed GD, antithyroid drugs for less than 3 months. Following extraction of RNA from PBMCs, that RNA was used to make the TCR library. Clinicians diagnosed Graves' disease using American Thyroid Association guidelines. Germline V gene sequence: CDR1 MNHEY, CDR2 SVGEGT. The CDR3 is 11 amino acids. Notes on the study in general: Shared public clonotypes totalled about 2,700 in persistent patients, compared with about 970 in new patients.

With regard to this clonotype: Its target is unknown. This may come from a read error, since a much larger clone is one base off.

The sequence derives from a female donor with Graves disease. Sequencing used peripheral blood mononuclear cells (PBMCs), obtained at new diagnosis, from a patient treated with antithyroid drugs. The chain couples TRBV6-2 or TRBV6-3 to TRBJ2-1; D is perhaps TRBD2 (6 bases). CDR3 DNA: TGTGCCAGCAGCCCGCGGGGTGAGCAGGTCTTC. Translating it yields CASSPRGEQVF.